The 24 T cell receptor beta chains listed next were all sequenced from one sample in a study of T cell clones after liver transplantation. The assay was immunoSEQ multiplex PCR, and TCRdb's table has in-frame clones only and misses some. This table holds approximately 11,000 clones, roughly 70% found once. Sequencing used CD4+ T cells from blood, obtained around 32 months after liver transplant. The receptor source for this set is a human patient who received a liver transplant. Some T cells may have come from the graft donor.

This chain uses TRBV7-2 with TRBJ2-1, with D maybe TRBD2 (5 bases). CDR3 length: 14 amino acids. Trimming left V 5 bases short and J 12 bases short, with 20 bases between. The germline V gene has CDR1 SGHTA and CDR2 FQGNSA. CDR3 region: CASSVPGSAEGQFF. Written as DNA, the CDR3 is TGTGCCAGCAGCGTACCGGGGAGCGCCGAGGGGCAGTTCTTC.

The rearrangement joins TRBV6-1 to TRBJ2-7; D uncertain. Germline V gives CDR1 MNHNS, CDR2 SASEGT. V lost 8 bases and J 0 bases, leaving 14 bases between the germline ends. This CDR3 has 14 residues. The DNA of the CDR3 is TGTGCCAGCGCCTCGACTTCAAGCTCCTACGAGCAGTACTTC. Amino acid sequence: CASASTSSSYEQYF.

The CDR3 here is CASRTGVNTEAFF. In nucleotides, the CDR3 is TGTGCCAGTAGGACAGGGGTGAACACTGAAGCTTTCTTT. The rearrangement joins TRBV19 to TRBJ1-1, with 8 bases identical to TRBD1. Germline V lookup: CDR1 LNHDA, CDR2 SQIVND (reference sequence). With 6 bases clipped from V and 0 bases from J, the junction kept 0 bases outside the gene matches. This CDR3 spans 13 amino acids.

V and J are TRBV6-1 and TRBJ1-6; D gene ambiguous. There are 15 residues in the CDR3. V was trimmed by 3 bases and J by 9 bases, leaving 15 bases between them. The germline gives CDR1 MNHNS, CDR2 SASEGT. CDR3 in amino acids: CASSDGQAPRSPLHF. The CDR3 DNA reads as TGTGCCAGCAGTGACGGTCAGGCGCCTCGTTCACCCCTCCACTTT.

The DNA of the CDR3 is TGCGCCAGCAGCCAAGATAATCGGGGGCCTTTGAACACTGAAGCTTTCTTT. Translated: CASSQDNRGPLNTEAFF. V and J are TRBV4-3 and TRBJ1-1; D possibly corresponds to TRBD1 (6 bases). The CDR3 is made up of 17 amino acids. Germline V gene sequence: CDR1 LGHNA, CDR2 YSLEER. Trimming left V 0 bases short and J 0 bases short, with 14 bases between.

The V and J genes are TRBV5-6 and TRBJ1-4; no clear D gene. Trimming stripped 8 bases from V and 0 bases from J, with 11 bases between. The CDR3 totals 14 residues. Germline loops: CDR1 SGHDT, CDR2 YYEEEE. CDR3 in DNA: TGTGCCAGTAAGTCGCAGGCAACTAATGAAAAACTGTTTTTT. As protein: CASKSQATNEKLFF.

The chain carries TRBV6-1 and TRBJ2-3; D possibly uses TRBD1 or TRBD2 (5 bases each). V was shortened by 7 bases and J by 2 bases, with 10 bases between the two germline ends. The germline gives CDR1 MNHNS, CDR2 SASEGT. The CDR3 consists of 13 residues. DNA for the CDR3: TGTGCCAGCAACCAGGGACCCACAGATACGCAGTATTTT. It yields the protein CASNQGPTDTQYF.

This chain links TRBV6-6 with TRBJ2-2; D is unclear. CDR3 size: 12 residues. Germline assignment: CDR1 MNHNY and CDR2 SVGAGI (reference sequence). V was pared by 4 bases and J by 6 bases, with 6 bases between. The CDR3 loop is CASSWVSGELFF. CDR3 in DNA: TGTGCCAGCAGTTGGGTGTCCGGGGAGCTGTTTTTT.

This clone is medium-sized. The V gene is TRBV30, the J gene TRBJ1-6; D is undetermined. CDR1 and CDR2 from the germline V gene are GTSNPN and SVGIG (reference sequence). V lost 6 bases and J lost 0, with 12 bases in between. This CDR3 has 15 amino acids. The CDR3 DNA follows: TGTGCCTGCACCGATGAGATCTCCTATAATTCACCCCTCCACTTT. Protein product: CACTDEISYNSPLHF.

The V and J genes are TRBV2 and TRBJ2-7; tentative D call: TRBD2 (5 bases). The CDR3 has 13 residues. The ends were cut back, 2 bases at V and 6 bases at J, with 11 bases in the middle. Germline V CDR1 and CDR2: SNHLY, FYNNEI. The CDR3 sequence: CASSELLGAEQYF. DNA for the CDR3: TGTGCCAGCAGTGAATTACTGGGAGCCGAGCAGTACTTC.

The rearrangement links TRBV7-6 to TRBJ2-5, with 7 bases aligning to TRBD2. Germline lookup yields CDR1 SGHVS and CDR2 FNYEAQ. The CDR3 is made up of 16 amino acids. V trimming: 2 bases; J trimming: 1 base; junction bases outside the gene matches: 7. The CDR3 DNA reads as TGTGCCAGCAGCTTATATCCGCCTAGCGGCCAAGAGACCCAGTACTTC. It encodes CASSLYPPSGQETQYF.

The chain couples TRBV29-1 to TRBJ2-3; 9 bases fit TRBD1. Losses at the gene ends were 3 bases for V and 3 bases for J; bases not matched to a gene: 4. The CDR3 spans 14 residues. The germline V gene has CDR1 SQVTM and CDR2 ANQGSEA. CDR3 region: CSVEGTGWTDTQYF. The CDR3 DNA sequence: TGCAGCGTTGAGGGGACAGGGTGGACAGATACGCAGTATTTT.

The chain uses TRBV28 and TRBJ2-1, with unresolved D. This CDR3 has 13 residues. Germline lookup yields CDR1 MDHEN and CDR2 SYDVKM. Trimming left V 8 bases short and J 0 bases short, with 8 bases between. This chain's CDR3 is CASAISSYNEQFF. DNA for the CDR3: TGTGCCAGCGCGATCAGCTCCTACAATGAGCAGTTCTTC. Combining the CDR3 with reference TRBV28 and TRBJ2-1 gives the whole variable domain DVKVTQSSRYLVKRTGEKVFLECVQDMDHENMFWYRQDPGLGLRLIYFSYDVKMKEKGDIPEGYSVSREKKERFSLILESASTNQTSMYLCASAISSYNEQFFGPGTRLTVL.

The chain uses TRBV29-1 and TRBJ2-1; D might be TRBD2 (6 bases). Trimming stripped 5 bases from V and 2 bases from J, with 16 bases between. The CDR3 runs 15 residues. The germline V gene has CDR1 SQVTM and CDR2 ANQGSEA. CDR3 residues: CSVTGTPPPYNEQFF. Written as DNA, the CDR3 is TGCAGCGTTACCGGGACTCCACCTCCCTACAATGAGCAGTTCTTC.

The chain couples TRBV9 to TRBJ2-3; D gene unclear. Germline assignment: CDR1 SGDLS and CDR2 YYNGEE. The CDR3 covers 12 residues. V shed 4 bases and J shed 2 bases, with 5 bases lying between them. In DNA form, the CDR3 reads TGTGCCAGCAGCCCAGACACAGATACGCAGTATTTT. Its protein product is CASSPDTDTQYF. Full variable domain (remainder filled in from reference TRBV9 and TRBJ2-3): DSGVTQTPKHLITATGQRVTLRCSPRSGDLSVYWYQQSLDQGLQFLIQYYNGEERAKGNILERFSAQQFPDLHSELNLSSLELGDSALYFCASSPDTDTQYFGPGTRLTVL.

The gene calls are TRBV29-1 and TRBJ2-3, with TRBD1 identical over 8 bases. The CDR3 covers 14 residues. Germline V gives CDR1 SQVTM, CDR2 ANQGSEA. Trimming removed 5 bases from V and 2 bases from J; junction bases left unmatched: 6. The CDR3 spells CSVIGQGYTDTQYF. CDR3 bases: TGCAGCGTTATAGGACAGGGCTACACAGATACGCAGTATTTT.

The chain couples TRBV7-9 to TRBJ1-4; D may be TRBD1 (5 bases). Trimming took off 2 bases at V and 0 bases at J, with 7 bases between the two ends. The CDR3 has 15 residues. CDR1 and CDR2 (germline): SEHNR, FQNEAQ (reference sequence). The CDR3 here is CASSLSGATNEKLFF. The CDR3 DNA reads TGTGCCAGCAGCTTATCGGGGGCAACTAATGAAAAACTGTTTTTT. The full variable domain, in which reference TRBV7-9 and TRBJ1-4 provide the parts outside the CDR3, is DTGVSQNPRHKITKRGQNVTFRCDPISEHNRLYWYRQTLGQGPEFLTYFQNEAQLEKSRLLSDRFSAERPKGSFSTLEIQRTEQGDSAMYLCASSLSGATNEKLFFGSGTQLSVL.

This clone has a handful of counts. The rearrangement joins TRBV16 to TRBJ2-1; 8 bases fit TRBD1. With V trimmed by 4 bases and J by 8 bases, 7 bases remained unmatched. The V gene's germline CDR1 is KGHSY and CDR2 FQNENV. The CDR3 is made up of 14 amino acids. The chain's CDR3 is CASSRAGGGDEQFF. CDR3 bases: TGTGCCAGCAGCCGGGCAGGGGGCGGGGATGAGCAGTTCTTC.

V and J are TRBV11-2 and TRBJ2-7; TRBD2 is a possible D gene (6 bases). V lost 5 bases and J lost 0, with 11 bases in between. CDR3 size: 14 residues. Germline V gene sequence: CDR1 SGHAT, CDR2 FQNNGV. CDR3 residues: CASSPGGLSYEQYV. The DNA for the CDR3 is TGTGCCAGCAGCCCCGGGGGACTCTCCTACGAGCAGTACGTC.

This rearrangement joins TRBV6-5 to TRBJ1-6, with 7 bases identical to TRBD1. Per germline, CDR1 MNHEY and CDR2 SVGAGI. Germline trimming cut 7 bases from V and 5 bases from J; bases unmatched to any gene: 8. This CDR3 region has 15 residues. The CDR3 sequence: CASTIGTENNSPLHF. In DNA, the CDR3 is TGTGCCAGCACCATTGGGACAGAAAATAATTCACCCCTCCACTTT.

This chain uses TRBV7-8 with TRBJ1-1; the D gene is possibly TRBD1 (5 bases). The CDR3 spans 15 residues. Trimming pared 4 bases from V and 6 bases from J, leaving 18 bases between. The germline CDR1 and CDR2 sequences are SGHVS and FQNEAQ. The CDR3 coding sequence is TGTGCCAGCAGCTCCAGAGGGCGGGGGGTCGCTGAAGCTTTCTTT. Protein: CASSSRGRGVAEAFF.

The chain uses TRBV13 and TRBJ1-2; maybe TRBD1 (5 bases). The CDR3 spans 16 residues. Trimming took 0 bases from V and 3 from J, leaving 14 bases between them. The germline V gene encodes CDR1 PRHDT and CDR2 FYEKMQ (reference sequence). CDR3 residues: CASSLGREGLYYGYTF. Written as DNA, the CDR3 is TGTGCCAGCAGCTTAGGCCGTGAGGGGCTCTACTATGGCTACACCTTC.

The V and J genes are TRBV2 and TRBJ2-3; TRBD2 matches 10 bases. CDR3 length equals 16 residues. J gave up 1 base and V 2 bases, and 3 bases lay outside the gene matches. CDR1 is SNHLY and CDR2 is FYNNEI in the germline V gene. CDR3 coding DNA: TGTGCCAGCAGTGAACTCCTAGCGGGGGGCACAGATACGCAGTATTTT. As protein: CASSELLAGGTDTQYF.

This clone was picked up one time. This CDR3 reads CASSFDRKSSLAKNIQYF. The DNA of the CDR3 is TGTGCCAGCAGTTTTGACAGAAAATCGTCCCTAGCCAAAAACATTCAGTACTTC. The chain recombines TRBV28 with TRBJ2-4; possibly TRBD1 for D (5 bases). CDR1 and CDR2 from the germline V gene are MDHEN and SYDVKM. This CDR3 is built from 18 residues. V lost 3 bases and J 0 bases, leaving 18 bases between the germline ends.